This T cell receptor (beta chain) was identified during a study of cytomegalovirus exposure and HLA in healthy donors. Broader study findings: Later on, an analysis found that several of the most significant clusters appeared to be linked to common viral pathogens, which included parvovirus B19.

The CDR3 is 12 residues long. The germline gives CDR1 SEHNR, CDR2 FQNEAQ (reference sequence). Of note for this clone: The antigen is undetermined. At one end the junction does not follow the germline gene, possibly because of a read error.

The PCR used 60 Vbeta and 13 Jbeta primers. The assay was immunoSEQ multiplex PCR, and TCRdb's table has in-frame clones only and misses some. The repertoire holds roughly 160,000 clones, with 65% to 80% as singletons. Sequencing used PBMCs. This chain connects TRBV7-9 to TRBJ2-7; D is unresolved. The sequence was obtained from a woman aged 25 to 39 in good health and CMV-seronegative. The CDR3 DNA sequence: TGTTCCAGCAGCTTAACCCGAGGCGAGCAGTACTTC. Translating gives CSSSLTRGEQYF.